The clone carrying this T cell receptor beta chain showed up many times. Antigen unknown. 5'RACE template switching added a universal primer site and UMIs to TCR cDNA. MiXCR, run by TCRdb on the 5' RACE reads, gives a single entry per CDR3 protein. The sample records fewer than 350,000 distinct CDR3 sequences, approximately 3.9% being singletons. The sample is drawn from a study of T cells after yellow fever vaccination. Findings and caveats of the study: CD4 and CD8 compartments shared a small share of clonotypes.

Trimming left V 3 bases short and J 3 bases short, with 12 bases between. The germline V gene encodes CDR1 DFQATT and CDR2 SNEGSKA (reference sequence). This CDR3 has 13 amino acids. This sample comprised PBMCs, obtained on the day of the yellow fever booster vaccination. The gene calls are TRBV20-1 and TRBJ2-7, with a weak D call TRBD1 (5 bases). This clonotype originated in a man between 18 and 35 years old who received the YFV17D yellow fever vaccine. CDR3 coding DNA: TGCAGTGCTAGGGACATCGCGAGCTACGAGCAGTACGTC. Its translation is CSARDIASYEQYV.